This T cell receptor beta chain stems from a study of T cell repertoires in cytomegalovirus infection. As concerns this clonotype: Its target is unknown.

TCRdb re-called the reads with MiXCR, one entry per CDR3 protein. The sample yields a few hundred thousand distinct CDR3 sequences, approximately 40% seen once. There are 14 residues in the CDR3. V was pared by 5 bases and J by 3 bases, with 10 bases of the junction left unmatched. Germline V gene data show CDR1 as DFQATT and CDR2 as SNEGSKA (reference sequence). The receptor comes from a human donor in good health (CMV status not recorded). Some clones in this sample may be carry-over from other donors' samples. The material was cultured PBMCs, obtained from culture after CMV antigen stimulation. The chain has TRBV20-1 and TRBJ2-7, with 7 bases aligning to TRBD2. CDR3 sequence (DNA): TGCAGTGCTCAGAAAAGACTAGCCGGCTACGAGCAGTACTTC. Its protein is CSAQKRLAGYEQYF.